The 27 T cell receptor beta chains in this list originate from one sample, sequenced in a study of T cell responses to AZD1222 COVID-19 vaccine. The data were produced by immunoSEQ multiplex PCR, yet TCRdb's version contains in-frame clones alone and is incomplete. The repertoire holds 150,000 to 200,000 clones, about 94% seen once, with 7% to 9.5% in the top ten. Sequencing used peripheral blood, obtained on day 0 of AZD1222 vaccination. The receptors stem from an adult in good health.

V usage is TRBV21-1 and J usage is TRBJ1-5. TRBV21-1 is a recognized pseudogene. The CDR3 loop spans 14 amino acids. Written as DNA, the CDR3 is TGTGCCAGCTTCGGTCGGGGTTACAATCAGCCCCAGCATTTT. Translation gives CASFGRGYNQPQHF.

The V and J genes are TRBV11-2 and TRBJ1-3; perhaps TRBD1 as D (5 bases). Per the germline V gene, CDR1 is SGHAT and CDR2 is FQNNGV. The germline V and J ends were trimmed by 2 bases and 5 bases, with 13 bases remaining between them. CDR3 length: 15 amino acids. CDR3 loop: CASSLSGTGRNTIYF. The CDR3 DNA follows: TGTGCCAGCAGCTTATCAGGGACCGGCAGAAACACCATATATTTT.

The chain uses TRBV6-5 and TRBJ1-2; D unresolved. The CDR3 runs 12 residues. V lost 4 bases and J 7 bases, leaving 10 bases between the germline ends. Germline V gives CDR1 MNHEY, CDR2 SVGAGI. The chain's CDR3 is CASSLIGSGYTF. In DNA, the CDR3 is TGTGCCAGCAGTTTAATAGGATCTGGCTACACCTTC.

The chain links TRBV7-8 to TRBJ2-4, with D tentatively TRBD2 (5 bases). The CDR3 is 17 residues long. CDR1 and CDR2 from the germline V gene are SGHVS and FQNEAQ. Trimming stripped 5 bases from V and 3 bases from J, with 20 bases between. CDR3 bases: TGTGCCAGCAGCCCTAGCTTCGGATACTCGGGCAAAAACATTCAGTACTTC. Translated, it gives CASSPSFGYSGKNIQYF.

The chain links TRBV5-1 to TRBJ2-5; D possibly uses TRBD1 or TRBD2 (7 bases each). CDR1 is SGHRS, CDR2 YFSETQ, per germline. The CDR3 is 14 residues long. Trimming took 4 bases from V and 1 from J, leaving 11 bases between them. CDR3 sequence reads: CASSGGDSQETQYF. CDR3 nucleotides: TGCGCCAGCAGCGGGGGGGACAGCCAAGAGACCCAGTACTTC. Full variable domain (outside the CDR3, taken from reference TRBV5-1 and TRBJ2-5): KAGVTQTPRYLIKTRGQQVTLSCSPISGHRSVSWYQQTPGQGLQFLFEYFSETQRNKGNFPGRFSGRQFSNSRSEMNVSTLELGDSALYLCASSGGDSQETQYFGPGTRLLVL.

The V and J genes are TRBV27 and TRBJ1-5, with 8 bases that match TRBD1. The CDR3 runs 13 residues. In germline, CDR1 is MNHEY, CDR2 SMNVEV (reference sequence). With 4 bases clipped from V and 4 bases from J, the junction kept 0 bases outside the gene matches. The CDR3 here is CASSWDRNQPQHF. CDR3 nucleotide sequence: TGTGCCAGCAGTTGGGACAGGAATCAGCCCCAGCATTTT.

The J gene is TRBJ2-6, the V gene TRBV11-2; D gene unclear. Trimming took 2 bases from V and 1 from J, leaving 18 bases between them. CDR3 length: 19 amino acids. The germline CDR1 and CDR2 sequences are SGHAT and FQNNGV. CDR3 in amino acids: CASSLSAGQRRSGANVLTF. Here the CDR3 DNA reads TGTGCCAGCAGCTTATCGGCAGGCCAGCGAAGATCTGGGGCCAACGTCCTGACTTTC.

A single count supports this clone. The chain recombines TRBV10-1 with TRBJ2-1, with 11 positions matching TRBD1. There are 16 residues in the CDR3. Germline CDR1 is WNHNN and CDR2 is SYGVQD (reference sequence). Germline trimming cut 2 bases from V and 7 bases from J; bases unmatched to any gene: 7. The CDR3 DNA sequence: TGCGCCAGCAGTGAGGCCGGGACAGGGGGTAAAAATGAGCAGTTCTTC. It specifies CASSEAGTGGKNEQFF.

The chain is built from TRBV2 and TRBJ1-2; D uncertain. V was shortened by 2 bases and J by 5 bases, with 6 bases between the two germline ends. Germline V gene lookup returns CDR1 SNHLY and CDR2 FYNNEI. The CDR3 spans 12 residues. CDR3 sequence (DNA): TGTGCCAGCAGTGAAACTTGGTATGGCTACACCTTC. It is translated as CASSETWYGYTF.

This chain links TRBV4-3 with TRBJ1-2; tentatively, D is TRBD1 (5 bases). The CDR3 contains 18 residues. Germline V gene sequence: CDR1 LGHNA, CDR2 YSLEER. Trimming shortened V by 4 bases and J by 4 bases, and 25 bases separated the two germline ends. CDR3 amino acids: CASSPEARGVRGPYGYTF. The CDR3 DNA reads as TGCGCCAGCAGCCCCGAAGCCCGAGGAGTACGGGGCCCCTATGGCTACACCTTC.

The chain recombines TRBV28 with TRBJ1-4, with 7 bases aligning to TRBD1. The CDR3 is 15 amino acids. Trimming at V came to 1 base and at J to 5 bases, leaving 4 bases not matched to a gene. Germline V gene lookup returns CDR1 MDHEN and CDR2 SYDVKM. The CDR3 sequence: CASSLLGTVNEKLFF. The CDR3 coding sequence is TGTGCCAGCAGTTTATTAGGGACAGTGAATGAAAAACTGTTTTTT.

The DNA for the CDR3 is TGCGCCAGCACTGACACAGGGAGCAATCAGCCCCAGCATTTT. Translated: CASTDTGSNQPQHF. The chain couples TRBV10-2 to TRBJ1-5; D may be TRBD1 (6 bases). V was cut by 7 bases and J by 1 base, with 11 bases left in between. This CDR3 is 14 amino acids long. The V gene's germline CDR1 is WSHSY and CDR2 SAAADI.

The J gene is TRBJ1-6, the V gene TRBV12-3 or TRBV12-4; no clear D. This CDR3 has 13 amino acids. V dropped 6 bases and J dropped 7 bases, with 10 bases sitting between them. The CDR3 here is CASSRAENSPLHF. CDR3 DNA: TGTGCCAGCAGCCGTGCGGAAAATTCACCCCTCCACTTT.

The chain has TRBV5-1 and TRBJ2-7; D is possibly TRBD2 (5 bases). CDR3 length: 14 residues. CDR1 and CDR2 from the germline V gene are SGHRS and YFSETQ. Trimming removed 0 bases at V and 1 base at J, with 8 bases between. The DNA of the CDR3 is TGCGCCAGCAGCTTGGGCCCGGGGTCCTACGAGCAGTACTTC. This encodes CASSLGPGSYEQYF.

This chain connects TRBV18 to TRBJ2-7; 8 nucleotides align to TRBD2. CDR3 length: 16 amino acids. Trimming took 1 base from V and 2 from J; bases not matched to a gene: 7. CDR1 is KGHSH, CDR2 LQKENI, per germline. Here the CDR3 reads CASSPRSGSSPYEQYF. The CDR3 DNA reads TGTGCCAGCTCACCACGGAGCGGGAGCTCCCCCTACGAGCAGTACTTC.

This clone was picked up one time. The V gene is TRBV18, the J gene TRBJ2-3; D possibly corresponds to TRBD1 (6 bases). The CDR3 is 16 residues long. Germline lookup yields CDR1 KGHSH and CDR2 LQKENI. V lost 1 base to trimming and J lost 1 base, with 12 bases between them. The chain's CDR3 is CASSPLQGLGTDTQYF. The CDR3 DNA follows: TGTGCCAGCTCACCACTTCAGGGGCTGGGCACAGATACGCAGTATTTT.

This clone was picked up one time. The CDR3 here is CASSSGSQDEQFF. The CDR3 coding sequence is TGTGCCAGCAGCTCCGGCTCGCAGGATGAGCAGTTCTTC. The V and J genes are TRBV7-9 and TRBJ2-1; D unresolved. Trimming removed 4 bases from V and 8 bases from J, with 12 bases in between. The CDR3 spans 13 residues. Germline CDR1 reads SEHNR; CDR2 reads FQNEAQ (reference sequence).

This chain uses TRBV5-8 with TRBJ2-3; no clear D. Germline V gene lookup returns CDR1 SGHTS and CDR2 YDEGEE. Deletions cut 1 base from V and 6 bases from J, with 3 bases between. There are 11 residues in the CDR3. The CDR3 nucleotides read TGTGCCAGCAGCTTGTCTGATACGCAGTATTTT. This gives the protein CASSLSDTQYF.

The chain combines TRBV3-1 (or the pseudogene TRBV3-2) with TRBJ2-2; 11 nucleotides match TRBD2. V was clipped by 3 bases and J by 3 bases; unmatched bases: 3. The CDR3 consists of 16 residues. Germline-derived CDR1 and CDR2 are LGHDT and YNNKEL (reference sequence). The CDR3 bases are TGTGCCAGCAGCCAGGGACTAGCGGTCGACACCGGGGAGCTGTTTTTT. It encodes CASSQGLAVDTGELFF.

V usage is TRBV19 and J usage is TRBJ2-1; TRBD2 matches at 12 bases. Germline V gene lookup returns CDR1 LNHDA and CDR2 SQIVND (reference sequence). Trimming at V came to 6 bases and at J to 7 bases, leaving 7 bases not matched to a gene. The CDR3 totals 15 residues. For the CDR3, the DNA is TGTGCCAGTAGCAAGACTAGCGGGAGCTGGAATGAGCAGTTCTTC. Amino acid sequence: CASSKTSGSWNEQFF.

The genes are TRBV6-5 and TRBJ2-7, with D uncertain. V was clipped by 2 bases and J by 5 bases, with 4 bases between them. Germline CDR1 reads MNHEY; CDR2 reads SVGAGI. The CDR3 extends over 11 amino acids. CDR3 amino acids: CASSYIDEQYF. CDR3 DNA: TGTGCCAGCAGTTACATCGACGAGCAGTACTTC.

V and J are TRBV4-1 and TRBJ2-5; tentative D call: TRBD2 (7 bases). Deletions cut 0 bases from V and 5 bases from J, with 13 bases between. The CDR3 totals 15 residues. CDR1 and CDR2 from the germline V gene are MGHRA and YSYEKL. The CDR3 bases are TGCGCCAGCAGCCAAGATCCAGGCGGGGGCGAGACCCAGTACTTC. This encodes CASSQDPGGGETQYF.

The CDR3 sequence: CASSEANTGELFF. Here the CDR3 DNA reads TGTGCCAGCAGTGAAGCGAACACCGGGGAGCTGTTTTTT. The V gene is TRBV6-4, the J gene TRBJ2-2; D not certain. Looked up from germline, CDR1 is MRHNA and CDR2 is SNTAGT. The V and J ends lost 3 bases and 0 bases respectively, with 2 bases between them. The CDR3 runs to 13 residues.

In DNA, the CDR3 is TGTGCCAGTGCCCGGGACAGGGACTACGAGCAGTACTTC. It translates to CASARDRDYEQYF. The chain recombines TRBV18 with TRBJ2-7, with TRBD1 identical over 9 bases. Per germline, CDR1 KGHSH and CDR2 LQKENI. CDR3 length: 13 amino acids. V gave up 9 bases and J gave up 3 bases; unmatched junction bases: 6.

This clone was observed a single time. The V gene is TRBV10-3, the J gene TRBJ2-1, with D perhaps being TRBD1 or TRBD2 (5 bases each). CDR3 size: 14 residues. V was clipped by 9 bases and J by 5 bases, with 17 bases between them. CDR1 is ENHRY and CDR2 is SYGVKD in the germline V gene. CDR3 nucleotides: TGTGCCATAAGGGTGGGGGTAGAGGACAATGAGCAGTTCTTC. This codes for CAIRVGVEDNEQFF.

The V gene is TRBV2, the J gene TRBJ1-5; D is unresolved. This CDR3 spans 15 amino acids. The germline V gene encodes CDR1 SNHLY and CDR2 FYNNEI. Trimming stripped 6 bases from V and 0 bases from J, with 12 bases between. CDR3 coding DNA: TGTGCCAGCAGACTGACGGGGTATAGCAATCAGCCCCAGCATTTT. This codes for CASRLTGYSNQPQHF.

A few counts support this clone. The chain links TRBV6-2 or TRBV6-3 to TRBJ2-3; 8 bases line up with TRBD2. The ends lost 2 bases at V and 5 bases at J; junction bases unmatched: 9. The CDR3 runs to 16 residues. Germline V gene data show CDR1 as MNHEY and CDR2 as SVGEGT. CDR3 loop: CASSYEVAGFGDTQYF. In DNA, the CDR3 is TGTGCCAGCAGTTACGAGGTAGCGGGATTTGGAGATACGCAGTATTTT.